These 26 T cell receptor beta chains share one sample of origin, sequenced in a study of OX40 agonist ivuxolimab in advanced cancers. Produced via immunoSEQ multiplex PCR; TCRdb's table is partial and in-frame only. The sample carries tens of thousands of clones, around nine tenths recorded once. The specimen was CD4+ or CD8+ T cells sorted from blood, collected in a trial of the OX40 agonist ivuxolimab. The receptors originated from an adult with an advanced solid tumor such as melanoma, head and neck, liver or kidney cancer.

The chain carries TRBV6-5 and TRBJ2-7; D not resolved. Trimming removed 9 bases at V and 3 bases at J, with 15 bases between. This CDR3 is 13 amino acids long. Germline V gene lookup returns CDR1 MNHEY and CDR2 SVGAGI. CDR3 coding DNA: TGTGCCAGTTCCTTTGGCCAAAACTACGAGCAGTACGTC. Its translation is CASSFGQNYEQYV.

CDR3: CATKPGQGAYEQYV. The DNA for the CDR3 is TGTGCCACCAAACCCGGACAGGGGGCATACGAGCAGTACGTC. V gene TRBV6-1 combines with J gene TRBJ2-7; 11 bases line up with TRBD1. The germline CDR1 and CDR2 sequences are MNHNS and SASEGT. V shed 10 bases, J shed 4 bases, and the junction held 9 bases outside the gene matches. This CDR3 region has 14 residues.

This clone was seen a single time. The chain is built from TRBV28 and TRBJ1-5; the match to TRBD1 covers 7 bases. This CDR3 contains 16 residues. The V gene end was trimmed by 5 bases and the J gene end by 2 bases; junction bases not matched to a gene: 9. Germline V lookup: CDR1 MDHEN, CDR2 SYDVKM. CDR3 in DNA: TGTGCCAGCAGTATCCCAGGGGGAATGGGCAATCAGCCCCAGCATTTT. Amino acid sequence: CASSIPGGMGNQPQHF.

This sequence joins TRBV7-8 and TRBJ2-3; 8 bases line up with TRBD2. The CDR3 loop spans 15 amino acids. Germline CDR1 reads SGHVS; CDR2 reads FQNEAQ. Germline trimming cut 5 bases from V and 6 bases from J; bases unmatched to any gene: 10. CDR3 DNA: TGTGCCAGCAGCCCTTTAGCGGGGAGGTCGGATACGCAGTATTTT. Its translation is CASSPLAGRSDTQYF.

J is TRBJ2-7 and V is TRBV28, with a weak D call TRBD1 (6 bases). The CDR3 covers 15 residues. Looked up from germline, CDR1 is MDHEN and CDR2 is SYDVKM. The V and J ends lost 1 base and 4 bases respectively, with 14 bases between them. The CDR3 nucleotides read TGTGCCAGCAGTTTATTTGGGGGCGCAGGTTACGAGCAGTACTTC. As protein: CASSLFGGAGYEQYF.

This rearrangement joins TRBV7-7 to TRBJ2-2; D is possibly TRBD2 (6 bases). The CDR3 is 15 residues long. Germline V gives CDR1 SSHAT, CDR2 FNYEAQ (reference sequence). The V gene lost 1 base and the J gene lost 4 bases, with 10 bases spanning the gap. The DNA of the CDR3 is TGTGCCAGCAGCTTAGGCGGCGGGGTCACCGGGGAGCTGTTTTTT. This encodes CASSLGGGVTGELFF.

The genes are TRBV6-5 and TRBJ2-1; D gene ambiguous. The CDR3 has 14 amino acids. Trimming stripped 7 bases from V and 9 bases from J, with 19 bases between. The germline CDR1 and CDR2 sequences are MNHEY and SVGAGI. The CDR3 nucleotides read TGTGCCAGCAATCTCCAGGTTGGAGCAGCTGAGCAGTTCTTC. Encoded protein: CASNLQVGAAEQFF.

This CDR3 is CASSLEGTGMFKAFF. The CDR3 region has the DNA TGTGCCAGCAGCTTGGAAGGGACAGGGATGTTTAAAGCTTTCTTT. V usage is TRBV7-9 and J usage is TRBJ1-1, with TRBD1 matching 9 bases. Germline V gene sequence: CDR1 SEHNR, CDR2 FQNEAQ (reference sequence). The CDR3 contains 15 residues. Trimming took 3 bases from V and 9 from J; bases not matched to a gene: 11.

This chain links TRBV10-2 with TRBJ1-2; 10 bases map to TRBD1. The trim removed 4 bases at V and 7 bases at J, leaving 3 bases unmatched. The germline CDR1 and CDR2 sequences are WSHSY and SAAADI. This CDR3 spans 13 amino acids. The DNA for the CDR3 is TGCGCCAGCAGTGCGACAGGGGGCGGTGGCTACACCTTC. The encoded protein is CASSATGGGGYTF.

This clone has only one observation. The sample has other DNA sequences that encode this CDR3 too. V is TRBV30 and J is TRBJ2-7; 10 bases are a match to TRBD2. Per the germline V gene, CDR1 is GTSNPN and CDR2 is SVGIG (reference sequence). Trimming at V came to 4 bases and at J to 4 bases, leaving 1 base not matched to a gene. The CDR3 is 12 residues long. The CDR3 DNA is TGTGCCTGGACTAGCGGGAGATACGAGCAGTACTTC. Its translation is CAWTSGRYEQYF.

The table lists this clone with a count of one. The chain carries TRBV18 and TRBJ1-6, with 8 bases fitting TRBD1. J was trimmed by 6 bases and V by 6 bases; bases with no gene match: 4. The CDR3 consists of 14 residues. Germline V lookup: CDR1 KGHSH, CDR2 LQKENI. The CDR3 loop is CASSPTGANSPLHF. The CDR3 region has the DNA TGTGCCAGCTCGCCGACAGGGGCTAATTCACCCCTCCACTTT.

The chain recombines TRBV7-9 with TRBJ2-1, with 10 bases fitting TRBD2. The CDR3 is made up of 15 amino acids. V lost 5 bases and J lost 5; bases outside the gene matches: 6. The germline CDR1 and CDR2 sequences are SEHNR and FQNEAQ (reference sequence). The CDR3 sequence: CASSQGLAANNEQFF. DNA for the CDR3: TGTGCCAGCAGCCAAGGACTAGCGGCCAACAATGAGCAGTTCTTC.

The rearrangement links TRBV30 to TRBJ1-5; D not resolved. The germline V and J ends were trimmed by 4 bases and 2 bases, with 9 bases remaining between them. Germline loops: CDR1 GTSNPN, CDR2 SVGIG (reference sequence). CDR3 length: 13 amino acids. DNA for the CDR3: TGTGCCTGGAAGGGATGGGGCAATCAGCCCCAGCATTTT. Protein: CAWKGWGNQPQHF.

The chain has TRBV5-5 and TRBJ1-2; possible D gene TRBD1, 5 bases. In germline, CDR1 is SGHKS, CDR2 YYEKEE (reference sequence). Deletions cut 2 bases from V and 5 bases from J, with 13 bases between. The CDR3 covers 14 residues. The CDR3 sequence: CASSLGEAGYGYTF. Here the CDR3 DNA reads TGTGCCAGCAGCTTAGGAGAGGCAGGGTATGGCTACACCTTC.

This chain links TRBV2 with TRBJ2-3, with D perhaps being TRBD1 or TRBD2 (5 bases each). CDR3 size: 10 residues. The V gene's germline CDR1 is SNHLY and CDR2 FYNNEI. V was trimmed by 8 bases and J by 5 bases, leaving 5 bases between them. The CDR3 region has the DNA TGTGCCAGCGGGGGAGATACGCAGTATTTT. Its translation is CASGGDTQYF.

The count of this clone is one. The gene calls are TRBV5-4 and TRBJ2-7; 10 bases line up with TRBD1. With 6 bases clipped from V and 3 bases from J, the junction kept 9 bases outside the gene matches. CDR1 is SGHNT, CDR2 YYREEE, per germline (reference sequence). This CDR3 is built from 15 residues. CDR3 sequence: CASTQRQGASYEQYF. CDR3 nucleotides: TGTGCCAGCACCCAACGACAGGGGGCAAGCTACGAGCAGTACTTC.

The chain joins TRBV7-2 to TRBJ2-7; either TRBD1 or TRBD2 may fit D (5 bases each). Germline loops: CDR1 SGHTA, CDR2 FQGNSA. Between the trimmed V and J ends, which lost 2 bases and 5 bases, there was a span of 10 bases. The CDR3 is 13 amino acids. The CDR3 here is CASSLLGTDEQYV. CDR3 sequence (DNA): TGTGCCAGCAGCTTACTAGGGACGGACGAGCAGTACGTC.

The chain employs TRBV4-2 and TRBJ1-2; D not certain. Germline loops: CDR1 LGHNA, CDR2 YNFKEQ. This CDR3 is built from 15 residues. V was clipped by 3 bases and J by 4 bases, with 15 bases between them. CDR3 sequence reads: CASSQEGPRLYGYTF. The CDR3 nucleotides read TGTGCCAGCAGCCAGGAAGGACCGCGCCTCTATGGCTACACCTTC.

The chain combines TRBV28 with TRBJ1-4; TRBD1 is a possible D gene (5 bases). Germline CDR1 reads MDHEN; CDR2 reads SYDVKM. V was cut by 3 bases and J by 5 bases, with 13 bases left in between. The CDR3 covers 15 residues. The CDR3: CASSFEGNANEKLFF. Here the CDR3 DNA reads TGTGCCAGCAGTTTTGAGGGGAACGCCAATGAAAAACTGTTTTTT. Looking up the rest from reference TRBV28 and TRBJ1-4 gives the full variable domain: DVKVTQSSRYLVKRTGEKVFLECVQDMDHENMFWYRQDPGLGLRLIYFSYDVKMKEKGDIPEGYSVSREKKERFSLILESASTNQTSMYLCASSFEGNANEKLFFGSGTQLSVL.

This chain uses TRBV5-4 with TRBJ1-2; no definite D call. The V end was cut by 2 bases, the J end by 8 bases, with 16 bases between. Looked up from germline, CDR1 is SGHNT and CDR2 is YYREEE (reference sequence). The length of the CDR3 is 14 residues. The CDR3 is CASSFDRSLLGYTF. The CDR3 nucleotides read TGTGCCAGCAGCTTTGACCGATCCCTGCTCGGCTACACCTTC.

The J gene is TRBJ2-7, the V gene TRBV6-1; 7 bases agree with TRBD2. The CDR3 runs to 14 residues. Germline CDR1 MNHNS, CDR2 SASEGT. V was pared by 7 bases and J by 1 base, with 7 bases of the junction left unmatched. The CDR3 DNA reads TGTGCCAGCAACCCGGGACTACTATCCTACGAGCAGTACGTC. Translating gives CASNPGLLSYEQYV.

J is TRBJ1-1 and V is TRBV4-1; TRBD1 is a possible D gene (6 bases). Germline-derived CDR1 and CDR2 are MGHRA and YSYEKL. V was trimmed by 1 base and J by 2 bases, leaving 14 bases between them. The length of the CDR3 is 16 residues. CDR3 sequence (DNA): TGCGCCAGCAGCCAAGGAACCGACAGGCCTAACACTGAAGCTTTCTTT. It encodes CASSQGTDRPNTEAFF.

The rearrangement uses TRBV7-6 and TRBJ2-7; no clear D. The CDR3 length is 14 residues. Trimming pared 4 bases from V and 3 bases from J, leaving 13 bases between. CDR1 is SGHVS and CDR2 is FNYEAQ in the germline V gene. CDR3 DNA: TGTGCCAGCAGCTCATCCGGGCCCATCTACGAGCAGTACTTC. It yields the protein CASSSSGPIYEQYF.

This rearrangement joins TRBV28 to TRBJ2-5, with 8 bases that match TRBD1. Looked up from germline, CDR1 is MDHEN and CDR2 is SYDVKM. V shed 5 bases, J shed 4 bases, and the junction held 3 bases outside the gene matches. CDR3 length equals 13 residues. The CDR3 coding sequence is TGTGCCAGCAGTACAGGGGGGAGAGAGACCCAGTACTTC. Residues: CASSTGGRETQYF. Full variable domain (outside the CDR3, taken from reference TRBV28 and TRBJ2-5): DVKVTQSSRYLVKRTGEKVFLECVQDMDHENMFWYRQDPGLGLRLIYFSYDVKMKEKGDIPEGYSVSREKKERFSLILESASTNQTSMYLCASSTGGRETQYFGPGTRLLVL.

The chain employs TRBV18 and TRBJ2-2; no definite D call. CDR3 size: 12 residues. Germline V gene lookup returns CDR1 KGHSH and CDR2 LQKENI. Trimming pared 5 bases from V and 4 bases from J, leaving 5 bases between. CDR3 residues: CASSAVTGELFF. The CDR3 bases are TGTGCCAGCTCAGCGGTCACCGGGGAGCTGTTTTTT.

CDR3: CASRINQGGGEQFF. CDR3 in DNA: TGTGCCAGCAGGATTAACCAAGGGGGCGGGGAGCAGTTCTTC. The chain has TRBV7-8 and TRBJ2-1; 7 bases match TRBD1. The J segment lost 10 bases and the V segment lost 6 bases, leaving 12 bases of the junction unmatched. The CDR3 loop spans 14 amino acids. Per germline, CDR1 SGHVS and CDR2 FQNEAQ.